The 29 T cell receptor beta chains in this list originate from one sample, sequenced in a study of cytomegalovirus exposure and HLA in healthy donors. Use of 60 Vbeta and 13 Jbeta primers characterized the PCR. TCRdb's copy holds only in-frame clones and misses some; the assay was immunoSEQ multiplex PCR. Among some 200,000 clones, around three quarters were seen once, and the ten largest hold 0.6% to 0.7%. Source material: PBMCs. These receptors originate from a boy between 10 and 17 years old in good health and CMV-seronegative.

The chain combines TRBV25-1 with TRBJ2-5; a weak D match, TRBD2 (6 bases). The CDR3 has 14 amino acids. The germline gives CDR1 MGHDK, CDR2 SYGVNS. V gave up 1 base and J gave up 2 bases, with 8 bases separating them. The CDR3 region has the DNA TGTGCCAGCAGTGAATTCGGAGGGCAAGAGACCCAGTACTTC. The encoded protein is CASSEFGGQETQYF.

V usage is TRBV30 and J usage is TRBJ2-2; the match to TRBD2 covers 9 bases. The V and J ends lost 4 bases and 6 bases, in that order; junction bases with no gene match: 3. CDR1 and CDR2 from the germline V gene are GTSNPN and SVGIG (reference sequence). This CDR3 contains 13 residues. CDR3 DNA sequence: TGTGCCTGGACCAGGACTAGCGCCGGGGAGCTGTTTTTT. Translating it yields CAWTRTSAGELFF.

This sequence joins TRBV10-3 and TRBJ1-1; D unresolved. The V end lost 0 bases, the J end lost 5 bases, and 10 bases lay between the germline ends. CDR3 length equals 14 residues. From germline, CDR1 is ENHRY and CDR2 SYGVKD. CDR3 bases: TGTGCCATCAGTGAGTCGACGGGTAAGACTGAAGCTTTCTTT. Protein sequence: CAISESTGKTEAFF.

The CDR3 DNA follows: TGTGCCACCACCAGGGGGCGAAGCAATCAGCCCCAGCATTTT. Translating gives CATTRGRSNQPQHF. The rearrangement links TRBV6-1 to TRBJ1-5; TRBD1 aligns across 8 bases. This CDR3 has 14 residues. V was clipped by 10 bases and J by 1 base; unmatched bases: 6. Germline CDR1 is MNHNS and CDR2 is SASEGT.

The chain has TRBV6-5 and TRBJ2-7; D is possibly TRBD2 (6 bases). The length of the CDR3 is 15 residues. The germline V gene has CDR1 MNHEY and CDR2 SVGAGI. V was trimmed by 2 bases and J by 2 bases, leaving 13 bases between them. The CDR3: CASSYTGTGTYEQYF. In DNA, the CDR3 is TGTGCCAGCAGTTACACCGGGACTGGGACCTACGAGCAGTACTTC.

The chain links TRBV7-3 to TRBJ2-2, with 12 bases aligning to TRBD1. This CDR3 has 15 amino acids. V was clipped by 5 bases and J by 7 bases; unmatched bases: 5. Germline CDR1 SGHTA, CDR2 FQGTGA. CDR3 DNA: TGTGCCAGCAGCCTCGGGACAGGGGGCGGCGGGGAGCTGTTTTTT. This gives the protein CASSLGTGGGGELFF. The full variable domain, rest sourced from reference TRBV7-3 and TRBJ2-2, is GAGVSQTPSNKVTEKGKYVELRCDPISGHTALYWYRQSLGQGPEFLIYFQGTGAADDSGLPNDRFFAVRPEGSVSTLKIQRTERGDSAVYLCASSLGTGGGGELFFGEGSRLTVL.

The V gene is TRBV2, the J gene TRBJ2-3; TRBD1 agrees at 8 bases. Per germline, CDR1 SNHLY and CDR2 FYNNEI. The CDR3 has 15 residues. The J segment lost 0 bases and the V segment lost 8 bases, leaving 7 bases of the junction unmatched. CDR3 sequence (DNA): TGTGCCAGCTTATCAGGGGGCTACAGCACAGATACGCAGTATTTT. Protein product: CASLSGGYSTDTQYF.

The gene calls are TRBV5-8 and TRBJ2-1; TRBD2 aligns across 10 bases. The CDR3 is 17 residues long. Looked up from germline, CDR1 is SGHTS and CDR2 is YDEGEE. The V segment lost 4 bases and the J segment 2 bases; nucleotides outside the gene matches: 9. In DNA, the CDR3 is TGTGCCAGCAGCCCCTTACTAGCGGGACATACCTACAATGAGCAGTTCTTC. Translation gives CASSPLLAGHTYNEQFF.

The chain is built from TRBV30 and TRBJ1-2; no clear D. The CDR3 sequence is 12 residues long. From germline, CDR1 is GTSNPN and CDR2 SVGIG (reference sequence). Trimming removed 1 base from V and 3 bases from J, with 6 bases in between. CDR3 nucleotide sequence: TGTGCCTGGAGTGGGGCCTACTATGGCTACACCTTC. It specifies CAWSGAYYGYTF. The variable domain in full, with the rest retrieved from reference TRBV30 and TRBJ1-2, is SQTIHQWPATLVQPVGSPLSLECTVEGTSNPNLYWYRQAAGRGLQLLFYSVGIGQISSEVPQNLSASRPQDRQFILSSKKLLLSDSGFYLCAWSGAYYGYTFGSGTRLTVV.

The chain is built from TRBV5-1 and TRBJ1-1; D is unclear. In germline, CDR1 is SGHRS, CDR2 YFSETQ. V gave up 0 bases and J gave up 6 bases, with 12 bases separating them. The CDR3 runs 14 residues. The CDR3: CASSLDERISEAFF. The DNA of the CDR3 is TGCGCCAGCAGCTTGGATGAGCGAATCTCTGAAGCTTTCTTT.

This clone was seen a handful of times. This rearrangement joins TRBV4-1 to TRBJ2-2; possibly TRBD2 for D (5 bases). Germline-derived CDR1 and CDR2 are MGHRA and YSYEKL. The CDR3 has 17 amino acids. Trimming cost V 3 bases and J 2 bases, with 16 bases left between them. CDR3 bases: TGCGCCAGCAGCCACCCCGAGCGGTCCCCCAACACCGGGGAGCTGTTTTTT. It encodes CASSHPERSPNTGELFF.

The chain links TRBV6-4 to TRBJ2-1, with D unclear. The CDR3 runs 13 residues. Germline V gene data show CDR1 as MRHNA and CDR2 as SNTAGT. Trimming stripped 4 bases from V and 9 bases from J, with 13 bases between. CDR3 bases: TGTGCCAGCAGTGCAGATGCCGTTGGTGAGCAGTTCTTC. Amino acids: CASSADAVGEQFF.

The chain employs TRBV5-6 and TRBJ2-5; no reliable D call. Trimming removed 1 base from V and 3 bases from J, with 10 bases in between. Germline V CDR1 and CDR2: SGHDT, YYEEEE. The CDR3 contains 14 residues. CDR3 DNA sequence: TGTGCCAGCAGCTTGACGACTTTTGAAGAGACCCAGTACTTC. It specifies CASSLTTFEETQYF.

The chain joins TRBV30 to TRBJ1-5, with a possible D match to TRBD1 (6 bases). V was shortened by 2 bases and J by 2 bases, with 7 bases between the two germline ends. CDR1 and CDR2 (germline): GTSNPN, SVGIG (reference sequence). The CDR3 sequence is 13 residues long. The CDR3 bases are TGTGCCTGGAGTTACAGGGGCAATCAGCCCCAGCATTTT. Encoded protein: CAWSYRGNQPQHF.

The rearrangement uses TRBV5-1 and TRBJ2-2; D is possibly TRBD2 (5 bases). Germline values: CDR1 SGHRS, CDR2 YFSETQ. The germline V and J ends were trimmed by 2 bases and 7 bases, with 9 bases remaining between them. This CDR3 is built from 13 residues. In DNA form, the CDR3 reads TGCGCCAGCAGCTTACTAGTGGGCGGGGAGCTGTTTTTT. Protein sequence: CASSLLVGGELFF.

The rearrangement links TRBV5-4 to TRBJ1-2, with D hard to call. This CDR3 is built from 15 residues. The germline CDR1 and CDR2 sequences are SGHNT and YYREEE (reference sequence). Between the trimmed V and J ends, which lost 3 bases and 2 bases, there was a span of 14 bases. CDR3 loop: CASSSKGAENYGYTF. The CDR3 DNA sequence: TGTGCCAGCAGCTCGAAGGGAGCAGAAAACTATGGCTACACCTTC.

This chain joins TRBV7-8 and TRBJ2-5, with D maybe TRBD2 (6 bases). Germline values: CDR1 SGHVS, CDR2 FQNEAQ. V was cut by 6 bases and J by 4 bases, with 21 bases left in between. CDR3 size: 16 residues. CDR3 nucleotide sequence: TGTGCCAGCAGTCAAGTACCCCCTAGACTAGGAGAGACCCAGTACTTC. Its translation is CASSQVPPRLGETQYF.

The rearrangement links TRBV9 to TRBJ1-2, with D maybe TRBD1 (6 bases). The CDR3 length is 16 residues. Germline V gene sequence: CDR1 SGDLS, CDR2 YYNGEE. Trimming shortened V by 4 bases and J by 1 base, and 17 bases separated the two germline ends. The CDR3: CASSFTGTPSNYGYTF. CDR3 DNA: TGTGCCAGCAGCTTCACCGGGACACCCAGTAACTATGGCTACACCTTC.

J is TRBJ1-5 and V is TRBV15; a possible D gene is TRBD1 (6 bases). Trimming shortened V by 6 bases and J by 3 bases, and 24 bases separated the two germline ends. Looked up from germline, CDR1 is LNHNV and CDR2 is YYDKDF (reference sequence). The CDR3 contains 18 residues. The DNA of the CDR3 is TGTGCCACCAGGGATTTGGATGGCAGGGGTCCCAACAATCAGCCCCAGCATTTT. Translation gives CATRDLDGRGPNNQPQHF.

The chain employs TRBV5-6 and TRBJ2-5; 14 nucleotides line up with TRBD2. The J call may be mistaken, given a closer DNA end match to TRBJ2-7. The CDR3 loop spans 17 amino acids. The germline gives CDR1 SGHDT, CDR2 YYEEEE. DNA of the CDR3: TGTGCCAGCAGCTTGGACGCTGGGACTAGCGGGAGCTACGAGCAGTACTTC. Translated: CASSLDAGTSGSYEQYF.

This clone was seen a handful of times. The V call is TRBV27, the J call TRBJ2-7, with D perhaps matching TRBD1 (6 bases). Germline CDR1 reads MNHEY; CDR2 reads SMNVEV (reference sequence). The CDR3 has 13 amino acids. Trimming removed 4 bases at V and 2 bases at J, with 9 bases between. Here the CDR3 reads CASSWTVAYEQYF. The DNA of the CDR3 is TGTGCCAGCAGTTGGACAGTCGCCTACGAGCAGTACTTC.

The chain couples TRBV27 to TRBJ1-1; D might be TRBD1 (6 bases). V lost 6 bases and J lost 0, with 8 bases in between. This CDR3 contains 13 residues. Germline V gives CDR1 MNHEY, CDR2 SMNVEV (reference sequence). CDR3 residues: CASRPGVNTEAFF. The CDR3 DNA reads TGTGCCAGCAGGCCAGGGGTGAACACTGAAGCTTTCTTT.

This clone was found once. CDR3 in amino acids: CASKSDVTQPWLGQYF. In nucleotides, the CDR3 is TGTGCCAGTAAAAGTGACGTGACACAGCCTTGGTTAGGGCAGTACTTC. The chain employs TRBV19 and TRBJ2-7; D is unresolved. V was shortened by 7 bases and J by 9 bases, with 28 bases between the two germline ends. From germline, CDR1 is LNHDA and CDR2 SQIVND (reference sequence). The CDR3 has 16 amino acids.

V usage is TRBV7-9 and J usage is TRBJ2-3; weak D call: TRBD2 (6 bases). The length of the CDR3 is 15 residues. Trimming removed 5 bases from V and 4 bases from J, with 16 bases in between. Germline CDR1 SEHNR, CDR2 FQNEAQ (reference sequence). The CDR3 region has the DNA TGTGCCAGCAGCATATCTAGACTAGTTCCAGATACGCAGTATTTT. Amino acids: CASSISRLVPDTQYF.

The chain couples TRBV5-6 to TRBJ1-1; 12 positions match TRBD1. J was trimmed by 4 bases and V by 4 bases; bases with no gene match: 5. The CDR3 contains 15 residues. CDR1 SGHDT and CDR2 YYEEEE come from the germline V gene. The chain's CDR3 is CASSGGQGASTEAFF. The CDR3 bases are TGTGCCAGCAGCGGGGGACAGGGGGCGTCCACTGAAGCTTTCTTT.

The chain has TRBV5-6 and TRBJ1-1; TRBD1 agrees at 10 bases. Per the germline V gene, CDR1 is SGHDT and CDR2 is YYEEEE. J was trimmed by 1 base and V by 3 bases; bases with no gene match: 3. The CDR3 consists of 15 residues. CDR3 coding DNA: TGTGCCAGCAGCTCGGACAGGGGGTGGAACACTGAAGCTTTCTTT. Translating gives CASSSDRGWNTEAFF.

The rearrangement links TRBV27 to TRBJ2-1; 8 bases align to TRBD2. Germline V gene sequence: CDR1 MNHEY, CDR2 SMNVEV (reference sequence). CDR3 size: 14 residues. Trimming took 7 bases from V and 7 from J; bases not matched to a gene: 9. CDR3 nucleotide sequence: TGTGCCAGCACCAGGACTAGCTGGGCAAATGAGCAGTTCTTC. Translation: CASTRTSWANEQFF.

For the CDR3, the DNA is TGTGCCAGCAGCCAAGCCAGGGACTATTCACCCCTCCACTTT. Its protein product is CASSQARDYSPLHF. J is TRBJ1-6 and V is TRBV4-2, with a tentative D call TRBD1 (5 bases). The germline V and J ends were trimmed by 1 base and 8 bases, with 9 bases remaining between them. Germline CDR1 is LGHNA and CDR2 is YNFKEQ. The CDR3 spans 14 residues.

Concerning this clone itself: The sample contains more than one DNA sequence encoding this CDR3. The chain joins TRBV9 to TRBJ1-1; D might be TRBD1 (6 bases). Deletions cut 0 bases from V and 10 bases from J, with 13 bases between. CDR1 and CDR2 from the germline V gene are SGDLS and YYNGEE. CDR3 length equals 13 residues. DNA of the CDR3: TGTGCCAGCAGCGTAGCTGGAAGGGGGGGAGCTTTCTTT. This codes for CASSVAGRGGAFF.